A single sample is the source of the 12 T cell receptor beta chains below, sequenced in a study of T cell responses to AZD1222 COVID-19 vaccine. Sequencing used immunoSEQ multiplex PCR; TCRdb keeps in-frame clones, though not all of them. The data show roughly 150,000 clones, approximately 92% seen once. Sequences were derived from peripheral blood, sampled 28 days after the second AZD1222 dose. The receptors were gathered from an adult who received the AZD1222 COVID-19 vaccine.

This clone was seen only a few times. The J gene is TRBJ1-5, the V gene TRBV21-1; the listed D gene, TRBD1, was not tested against the DNA. TRBV21-1 has pseudogene status. The CDR3 runs 14 residues. The CDR3 reads CASSTGQGTQPQHF. DNA of the CDR3: TGTGCCAGCAGCACCGGACAGGGAACTCAGCCCCAGCATTTT.

This chain links TRBV7-9 with TRBJ1-2; D is possibly TRBD1 (6 bases). Germline V gives CDR1 SEHNR, CDR2 FQNEAQ (reference sequence). Trimming cost V 10 bases and J 7 bases, with 25 bases left between them. There are 15 residues in the CDR3. CDR3 sequence reads: CATPGVMVGASGYTF. The CDR3 nucleotides read TGTGCCACCCCTGGGGTAATGGTGGGGGCTTCTGGCTACACCTTC.

The chain has TRBV6-7 and TRBJ2-3, with 15 nucleotides matching TRBD2. TRBV6-7 has ORF status, its function being uncertain. Trimming at V came to 0 bases and at J to 6 bases, leaving 7 bases not matched to a gene. This CDR3 contains 18 residues. This CDR3 is CASSYSNPGTSGGDTQYF. CDR3 sequence (DNA): TGTGCCAGCAGTTACTCGAACCCCGGGACTAGCGGGGGGGATACGCAGTATTTT.

The rearrangement uses TRBV3-1 (or the pseudogene TRBV3-2) and TRBJ2-2; possible D gene TRBD1, 6 bases. CDR1 is LGHDT and CDR2 is YNNKEL in the germline V gene (reference sequence). V gave up 5 bases and J gave up 7 bases, with 14 bases separating them. CDR3 size: 14 residues. For the CDR3, the DNA is TGTGCCAGCAGCGACGGACAGTTGGACGGGGAGCTGTTTTTT. Translation: CASSDGQLDGELFF.

The V gene is TRBV5-1, the J gene TRBJ2-7; 7 bases agree with TRBD1. The germline V gene has CDR1 SGHRS and CDR2 YFSETQ. V lost 0 bases and J lost 3; bases outside the gene matches: 3. This CDR3 region has 14 residues. This CDR3 is CASSLEGANYEQYF. CDR3 sequence (DNA): TGCGCCAGCAGCTTGGAGGGGGCTAACTACGAGCAGTACTTC. The whole variable domain, filled in from reference TRBV5-1 and TRBJ2-7, reads KAGVTQTPRYLIKTRGQQVTLSCSPISGHRSVSWYQQTPGQGLQFLFEYFSETQRNKGNFPGRFSGRQFSNSRSEMNVSTLELGDSALYLCASSLEGANYEQYFGPGTRLTVT.

The V gene is TRBV3-1 (or the pseudogene TRBV3-2), the J gene TRBJ2-7; the D gene is possibly TRBD1 (7 bases). The CDR3 loop spans 15 amino acids. Germline CDR1 LGHDT, CDR2 YNNKEL (reference sequence). Deletions cut 4 bases from V and 4 bases from J, with 17 bases between. The CDR3 DNA follows: TGTGCCAGCAGCCCAGGGGGGCAGGGCGGGTACGAGCAGTACTTC. Translating gives CASSPGGQGGYEQYF.

The rearrangement links TRBV5-4 to TRBJ2-7, with a possible D match to TRBD1 (5 bases). Germline CDR1 SGHNT, CDR2 YYREEE (reference sequence). Trimming pared 3 bases from V and 4 bases from J, leaving 11 bases between. The length of the CDR3 is 13 residues. The CDR3 protein is CASSSRENYEQYF. CDR3 DNA sequence: TGTGCCAGCAGCTCCAGGGAAAATTACGAGCAGTACTTC.

V and J are TRBV11-3 and TRBJ1-6; the match to TRBD1 covers 9 bases. The CDR3 runs to 15 residues. The germline V gene encodes CDR1 SGHNT and CDR2 YENEEA. The V gene end was trimmed by 4 bases and the J gene end by 10 bases; junction bases not matched to a gene: 8. The CDR3 protein is CASSSDTGGDSPLHF. For the CDR3, the DNA is TGTGCCAGCAGCTCCGATACAGGGGGCGACTCACCCCTCCACTTT.

The V call is TRBV19, the J call TRBJ2-1; D might be TRBD2 (6 bases). The CDR3 sequence is 15 residues long. Trimming cost V 6 bases and J 0 bases, with 12 bases left between them. Germline V gene data show CDR1 as LNHDA and CDR2 as SQIVND (reference sequence). The DNA of the CDR3 is TGTGCCAGTAGCGACGGGGGACCCTCCTACAATGAGCAGTTCTTC. Residues: CASSDGGPSYNEQFF.

The chain couples TRBV30 to TRBJ1-6; D perhaps matches TRBD1 (6 bases). The length of the CDR3 is 14 residues. The germline V gene has CDR1 GTSNPN and CDR2 SVGIG (reference sequence). V lost 3 bases and J lost 6, with 12 bases in between. CDR3 sequence reads: CAWRARGGNSPLHF. As DNA, the CDR3 is TGTGCCTGGAGAGCAAGGGGGGGTAATTCACCCCTCCACTTT.

This chain uses TRBV19 with TRBJ2-1, with 9 bases identical to TRBD1. Germline V gene sequence: CDR1 LNHDA, CDR2 SQIVND (reference sequence). V lost 5 bases and J lost 8; bases outside the gene matches: 7. This CDR3 region has 14 residues. The DNA for the CDR3 is TGTGCCAGTAGTGGGGACAGGGTAAGGGATGAGCAGTTCTTC. It codes for CASSGDRVRDEQFF.

The chain uses TRBV5-1 and TRBJ1-3, with D unclear. V was pared by 0 bases and J by 1 base, with 14 bases between. The CDR3 runs to 17 residues. Germline CDR1 is SGHRS and CDR2 is YFSETQ. The CDR3 DNA reads TGCGCCAGCAGCTTGGACGGGTCTTCGTATTCTGGAAACACCATATATTTT. Translation gives CASSLDGSSYSGNTIYF.